A single sample gave rise to the 27 T cell receptor beta chains below, sequenced in a study of cytomegalovirus exposure and HLA in healthy donors (dated by TCRdb to the late 2010s). Library creation used the immunoSEQ multiplex PCR assay. TCRdb limited this immuneACCESS table to in-frame rearrangements with V and J called. A share of clones is missing; checked studies link under half to unresolved V genes, and the rest is unexplained. The sample includes hundreds of thousands of clones, with less than 85% observed a single time. In total, the top ten clones hold around 5.6% of the sample. The sample was PBMCs. The receptors were sampled from a young woman in good health and CMV-seronegative.

This clone has more than one count but fewer than ten. The rearrangement joins TRBV30 to TRBJ1-5; weak D call: TRBD1 (5 bases). The CDR3 extends over 12 amino acids. V lost 2 bases to trimming and J lost 6 bases, with 8 bases between them. Germline CDR1 is GTSNPN and CDR2 is SVGIG (reference sequence). The CDR3: CAWSQGVQPQHF. The CDR3, as DNA: TGTGCCTGGAGTCAAGGGGTTCAGCCCCAGCATTTT.

This chain connects TRBV6-4 to TRBJ2-1; weak D call: TRBD1 (7 bases). Trimming removed 3 bases from V and 7 bases from J, with 10 bases in between. Looked up from germline, CDR1 is MRHNA and CDR2 is SNTAGT. CDR3 length equals 13 residues. The DNA for the CDR3 is TGTGCCAGCAGTGAGCAGGGGGGAAATGAGCAGTTCTTC. Its translation: CASSEQGGNEQFF.

The rearrangement uses TRBV6-6 and TRBJ1-1; D is perhaps TRBD1 (6 bases). This CDR3 has 14 residues. V lost 4 bases and J lost 12, with 21 bases in between. Germline assignment: CDR1 MNHNY and CDR2 SVGAGI (reference sequence). CDR3 region: CASSSLPPQGWSFF. CDR3 in DNA: TGTGCCAGCAGTTCCCTCCCTCCGCAGGGGTGGTCTTTCTTT.

The chain recombines TRBV2 with TRBJ2-3; D is uncertain. Trimming shortened V by 4 bases and J by 5 bases, and 7 bases separated the two germline ends. This CDR3 is built from 12 residues. Germline V gene sequence: CDR1 SNHLY, CDR2 FYNNEI. CDR3 DNA: TGTGCCAGCAGTGTTTTAGAAGATACGCAGTATTTT. Its protein product is CASSVLEDTQYF.

With respect to this clone: The sample contains more than one DNA sequence encoding this CDR3. The rearrangement uses TRBV27 and TRBJ2-3, with D perhaps TRBD2 (6 bases). This CDR3 region has 14 residues. The germline V gene has CDR1 MNHEY and CDR2 SMNVEV (reference sequence). V was trimmed by 5 bases and J by 1 base, leaving 10 bases between them. The CDR3 loop reads CASSPGGGTDTQYF. CDR3 nucleotide sequence: TGTGCCAGCAGTCCGGGCGGGGGCACAGATACGCAGTATTTT.

This rearrangement joins TRBV7-2 to TRBJ2-5; TRBD2 matches 7 bases. Unmatched junction bases numbered 10, after V lost 4 bases and J lost 5 bases. The CDR3 totals 15 residues. CDR1 SGHTA and CDR2 FQGNSA come from the germline V gene. The CDR3 protein is CASSSRREGGETQYF. In nucleotides, the CDR3 is TGTGCCAGCAGCTCCCGGAGGGAGGGCGGGGAGACCCAGTACTTC.

The V call is TRBV6-1, the J call TRBJ2-7; 8 bases match TRBD2. Germline V CDR1 and CDR2: MNHNS, SASEGT. The CDR3 extends over 15 amino acids. Germline trimming cut 1 base from V and 4 bases from J; bases unmatched to any gene: 6. The CDR3 is CASSEGPGGRYEQYF. The CDR3 nucleotides read TGTGCCAGCAGTGAAGGACCGGGAGGGAGGTACGAGCAGTACTTC.

The chain uses TRBV4-1 and TRBJ2-1; 14 positions agree with TRBD2. After removal of 4 bases from V and 9 bases from J, the junction contained 5 bases not matched to a gene. Germline values: CDR1 MGHRA, CDR2 YSYEKL. The CDR3 loop spans 15 amino acids. The CDR3 bases are TGCGCCAGCAGCCCGGGACTAGCGGGAGTTGTTGAGCAGTTCTTC. This sequence encodes CASSPGLAGVVEQFF.

V gene TRBV27 combines with J gene TRBJ2-3, with 8 bases lining up with TRBD2. The CDR3 spans 18 residues. Germline assignment: CDR1 MNHEY and CDR2 SMNVEV (reference sequence). V was pared by 2 bases and J by 2 bases, with 12 bases of the junction left unmatched. This chain's CDR3 is CASSLRGGPGGVTDTQYF. For the CDR3, the DNA is TGTGCCAGCAGTTTACGCGGGGGGCCCGGGGGCGTCACAGATACGCAGTATTTT.

The chain uses TRBV19 and TRBJ1-4; no clear D. CDR1 LNHDA and CDR2 SQIVND come from the germline V gene (reference sequence). The CDR3 contains 13 residues. V lost 7 bases to trimming and J lost 1 base, with 7 bases between them. This chain's CDR3 is CASTRVTNEKLFF. DNA for the CDR3: TGTGCCAGTACAAGGGTAACTAATGAAAAACTGTTTTTT.

The chain uses TRBV27 and TRBJ1-5, with TRBD1 matching over 10 bases. The germline V gene encodes CDR1 MNHEY and CDR2 SMNVEV (reference sequence). CDR3 length equals 14 residues. Trimming took 6 bases from V and 10 from J; bases not matched to a gene: 9. DNA of the CDR3: TGTGCCAGCAGACGGACAGGGGGTCCCAGACCCCAGCATTTT. Protein product: CASRRTGGPRPQHF.

This clone was observed once. The V call is TRBV28, the J call TRBJ2-1, with 12 bases matching TRBD2. The CDR3 is made up of 16 amino acids. V shed 4 bases and J 3 bases; nucleotides not matched to a gene: 4. CDR1 and CDR2 from the germline V gene are MDHEN and SYDVKM. DNA for the CDR3: TGTGCCAGCAGTTCACTAGCGGGAGGCCTCTACAATGAGCAGTTCTTC. This encodes CASSSLAGGLYNEQFF.

This chain connects TRBV11-3 to TRBJ2-3, with D unclear. CDR1 SGHNT and CDR2 YENEEA come from the germline V gene. Between the trimmed V and J ends, which lost 3 bases and 10 bases, there was a span of 11 bases. CDR3 size: 12 residues. The CDR3 protein is CASSFGKGPQYF. The CDR3 DNA reads as TGTGCCAGCAGCTTCGGAAAAGGGCCGCAGTATTTT.

This chain connects TRBV2 to TRBJ2-5; 12 nucleotides agree with TRBD2. V gave up 6 bases and J gave up 1 base; unmatched junction bases: 6. There are 16 residues in the CDR3. Germline V lookup: CDR1 SNHLY, CDR2 FYNNEI. The CDR3 DNA reads TGTGCCAGCAGGGGTACTAGCGGGAGGACCCAAGAGACCCAGTACTTC. Translated, it gives CASRGTSGRTQETQYF.

V is TRBV2 and J is TRBJ2-7; 7 nucleotides match TRBD2. The V and J ends lost 9 bases and 2 bases, in that order; junction bases with no gene match: 7. The CDR3 sequence is 13 residues long. In germline, CDR1 is SNHLY, CDR2 FYNNEI. In nucleotides, the CDR3 is TGTGCCAGAAGGAGCGGGGCGGCCTACGAGCAGTACTTC. It encodes CARRSGAAYEQYF.

The chain combines TRBV29-1 with TRBJ2-7; D may match TRBD1 or TRBD2 (5 bases each). The CDR3 totals 15 residues. From germline, CDR1 is SQVTM and CDR2 ANQGSEA. The V end lost 6 bases, the J end lost 6 bases, and 24 bases lay between the germline ends. In nucleotides, the CDR3 is TGCAGCGTCCAACCAAGAGGGGACGGGGTTTCCGAGCAGTACTTC. It specifies CSVQPRGDGVSEQYF.

This clone has just a few counts. The chain employs TRBV19 and TRBJ1-1; a possible D gene is TRBD1 (6 bases). V was cut by 1 base and J by 2 bases, with 8 bases left in between. The CDR3 has 14 residues. Germline-derived CDR1 and CDR2 are LNHDA and SQIVND (reference sequence). The CDR3 DNA is TGTGCCAGTAGTATAGGGACAGCCAACACTGAAGCTTTCTTT. Amino acid sequence: CASSIGTANTEAFF.

The gene calls are TRBV27 and TRBJ1-2, with D unclear. The germline CDR1 and CDR2 sequences are MNHEY and SMNVEV (reference sequence). V lost 7 bases to trimming and J lost 0 bases, with 9 bases between them. The CDR3 totals 13 residues. The CDR3 coding sequence is TGTGCCAGCAAACCCCCGACTAACTATGGCTACACCTTC. This sequence encodes CASKPPTNYGYTF.

The genes are TRBV2 and TRBJ1-3, with D perhaps TRBD1 (6 bases). CDR1 and CDR2 from the germline V gene are SNHLY and FYNNEI. The CDR3 extends over 17 amino acids. V was pared by 2 bases and J by 4 bases, with 18 bases between. Here the CDR3 reads CASSERGAAGSGNTIYF. The CDR3 DNA sequence: TGTGCCAGCAGTGAAAGGGGGGCAGCAGGATCGGGAAACACCATATATTTT. The complete variable domain, with remaining parts taken from reference TRBV2 and TRBJ1-3, reads EPEVTQTPSHQVTQMGQEVILRCVPISNHLYFYWYRQILGQKVEFLVSFYNNEISEKSEIFDDQFSVERPDGSNFTLKIRSTKLEDSAMYFCASSERGAAGSGNTIYFGEGSWLTVV.

In its sample, this clone was seen a few times. The CDR3 coding sequence is TGCAGCGCAGGAGGGTCACAGAACTATGGCTACACCTTC. It translates to CSAGGSQNYGYTF. The gene calls are TRBV29-1 and TRBJ1-2; D is undetermined. This CDR3 is 13 amino acids long. With 7 bases removed from V and 2 bases from J, the gap between germline ends came to 14 bases. Germline V gives CDR1 SQVTM, CDR2 ANQGSEA.

J is TRBJ1-1 and V is TRBV13, with D possibly matching TRBD1 (5 bases). V lost 5 bases, J lost 7 bases, and 11 bases lay in between. Germline lookup yields CDR1 PRHDT and CDR2 FYEKMQ (reference sequence). This CDR3 comprises 12 residues. DNA for the CDR3: TGTGCCAGCAGCCCCCCTAGGGGTGAAGCTTTCTTT. Protein sequence: CASSPPRGEAFF.

The gene calls are TRBV19 and TRBJ1-2; the D is unclear. This CDR3 spans 11 amino acids. The germline V gene encodes CDR1 LNHDA and CDR2 SQIVND (reference sequence). V was pared by 4 bases and J by 6 bases, with 6 bases between. The CDR3 region is CASSKWDGYTF. Here the CDR3 DNA reads TGTGCCAGTAGTAAATGGGATGGCTACACCTTC.

The chain recombines TRBV27 with TRBJ1-6; D remains ambiguous. In germline, CDR1 is MNHEY, CDR2 SMNVEV (reference sequence). Trimming cost V 4 bases and J 8 bases, with 9 bases left between them. The CDR3 contains 13 residues. In DNA form, the CDR3 reads TGTGCCAGCAGTTCCGGTTCTCATTCACCCCTCCACTTT. This sequence encodes CASSSGSHSPLHF.

The V call is TRBV27, the J call TRBJ1-2; no clear D. CDR1 and CDR2 (germline): MNHEY, SMNVEV (reference sequence). Between the trimmed V and J ends, which lost 5 bases and 3 bases, there was a span of 13 bases. The CDR3 extends over 14 amino acids. The CDR3 reads CASSPTSSDYGYTF. CDR3 sequence (DNA): TGTGCCAGCAGTCCAACCTCTTCGGACTATGGCTACACCTTC.

This chain connects TRBV4-2 to TRBJ2-3; 11 bases agree with TRBD2. The V gene end was trimmed by 2 bases and the J gene end by 3 bases; junction bases not matched to a gene: 1. Looked up from germline, CDR1 is LGHNA and CDR2 is YNFKEQ. This CDR3 is built from 15 residues. Here the CDR3 reads CASSQTSGGTDTQYF. The CDR3 DNA reads TGTGCCAGCAGCCAAACTAGCGGGGGTACAGATACGCAGTATTTT.

The chain uses TRBV2 and TRBJ2-1; TRBD1 aligns across 9 bases. This CDR3 contains 16 residues. CDR1 and CDR2 from the germline V gene are SNHLY and FYNNEI. After removal of 7 bases from V and 5 bases from J, the junction contained 12 bases not matched to a gene. The CDR3 here is CASIDTGGSKDNEQFF. CDR3 nucleotide sequence: TGTGCCAGCATCGATACAGGGGGCTCCAAGGACAATGAGCAGTTCTTC. The full variable domain, rest sourced from reference TRBV2 and TRBJ2-1, is EPEVTQTPSHQVTQMGQEVILRCVPISNHLYFYWYRQILGQKVEFLVSFYNNEISEKSEIFDDQFSVERPDGSNFTLKIRSTKLEDSAMYFCASIDTGGSKDNEQFFGPGTRLTVL.

The chain joins TRBV30 to TRBJ1-4; no definite D call. Trimming stripped 0 bases from V and 4 bases from J, with 3 bases between. The germline V gene has CDR1 GTSNPN and CDR2 SVGIG (reference sequence). The CDR3 spans 12 residues. The CDR3 DNA is TGTGCCTGGAGTGTCTTTAATGAAAAACTGTTTTTT. It translates to CAWSVFNEKLFF.